Below, 7 T cell receptor beta chains from the same sample are listed, as sequenced in a study of blood T cell repertoires in COVID-19. TCRdb's copy holds only in-frame clones and misses some; the assay was immunoSEQ multiplex PCR. The sample consists of approximately 190,000 clones, 86% of them appearing once. Specimen: PBMCs or T cells enriched from blood (not recorded which). These TCRs come from a woman aged 40 to 50 in a cohort exposed to, infected with or recovered from COVID-19 (not recorded which).

The chain employs TRBV19 and TRBJ2-5, with 8 bases aligning to TRBD1. Losses at the gene ends were 10 bases for V and 4 bases for J; bases not matched to a gene: 11. Germline values: CDR1 LNHDA, CDR2 SQIVND (reference sequence). The CDR3 totals 14 residues. CDR3 region: CATKETGVGETQYF. The CDR3 nucleotides read TGTGCCACCAAAGAGACAGGGGTAGGAGAGACCCAGTACTTC. Based on the CDR3 plus reference TRBV19 and TRBJ2-5, the full variable domain is DGGITQSPKYLFRKEGQNVTLSCEQNLNHDAMYWYRQDPGQGLRLIYYSQIVNDFQKGDIAEGYSVSREKKESFPLTVTSAQKNPTAFYLCATKETGVGETQYFGPGTRLLVL.

The chain has TRBV6-5 and TRBJ1-5; TRBD1 might be the D (6 bases). Trimming took 4 bases from V and 11 from J, leaving 15 bases between them. Germline values: CDR1 MNHEY, CDR2 SVGAGI. There are 13 residues in the CDR3. CDR3 sequence (DNA): TGTGCCAGCAGTTCAGGGGAGAGGGTGTCCCAGCATTTT. It codes for CASSSGERVSQHF.

The chain has TRBV19 and TRBJ2-1; 7 bases align to TRBD1. CDR1 and CDR2 (germline): LNHDA, SQIVND (reference sequence). J lost 8 bases, V lost 5 bases, and 9 bases had no gene match. The CDR3 sequence is 14 residues long. CDR3 nucleotide sequence: TGTGCCAGTAGTGGACAGGTGGGGTCCGATGAGCAGTTCTTC. Translation gives CASSGQVGSDEQFF.

The chain couples TRBV12-3 or TRBV12-4 to TRBJ2-1; perhaps TRBD1 as D (5 bases). This CDR3 spans 13 amino acids. Trimming removed 5 bases from V and 0 bases from J, with 5 bases in between. The CDR3 protein is CASSRGSYNEQFF. CDR3 DNA: TGTGCCAGCAGTAGGGGCTCCTACAATGAGCAGTTCTTC.

This chain joins TRBV5-1 and TRBJ2-7; 8 bases are a match to TRBD1. The J segment lost 7 bases and the V segment lost 2 bases, leaving 8 bases of the junction unmatched. Germline V lookup: CDR1 SGHRS, CDR2 YFSETQ. CDR3 length: 14 amino acids. The CDR3 coding sequence is TGCGCCAGCAGCTTATACGCACAGGGGGAGGAGCAGTACTTC. Amino acid sequence: CASSLYAQGEEQYF.

The chain has TRBV6-6 and TRBJ1-5; 8 bases agree with TRBD1. Germline loops: CDR1 MNHNY, CDR2 SVGAGI (reference sequence). The ends lost 2 bases at V and 3 bases at J; junction bases unmatched: 6. CDR3 size: 16 residues. The CDR3, as DNA: TGTGCCAGCAGTTACCCGGACAGGGTGGACAATCAGCCCCAGCATTTT. Protein: CASSYPDRVDNQPQHF.

The V gene is TRBV28, the J gene TRBJ1-4, with D possibly being TRBD1 (6 bases). The CDR3 sequence is 14 residues long. CDR1 is MDHEN and CDR2 is SYDVKM in the germline V gene. V lost 4 bases and J lost 3, with 9 bases in between. The CDR3 is CASSSGGPNEKLFF. In nucleotides, the CDR3 is TGTGCCAGCAGTTCGGGGGGCCCTAATGAAAAACTGTTTTTT.